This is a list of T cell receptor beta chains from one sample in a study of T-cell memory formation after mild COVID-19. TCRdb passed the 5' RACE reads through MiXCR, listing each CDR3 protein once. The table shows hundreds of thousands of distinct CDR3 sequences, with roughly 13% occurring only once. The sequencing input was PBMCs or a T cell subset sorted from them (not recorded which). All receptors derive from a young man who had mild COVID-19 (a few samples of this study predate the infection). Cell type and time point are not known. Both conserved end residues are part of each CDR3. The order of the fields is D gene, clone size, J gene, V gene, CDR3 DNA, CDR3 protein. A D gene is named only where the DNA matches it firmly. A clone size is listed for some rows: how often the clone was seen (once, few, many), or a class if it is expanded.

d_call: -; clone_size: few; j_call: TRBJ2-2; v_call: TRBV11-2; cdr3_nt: TGTGCCAGCCGCCGGGGACGGTCGAACACCGGGGAGCTGTTTTTT; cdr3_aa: CASRRGRSNTGELFF
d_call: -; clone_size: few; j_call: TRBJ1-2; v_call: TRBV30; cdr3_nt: TGTGCCTGGCGGTTAAAGGGATATAACTATGGCTACACCTTC; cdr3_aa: CAWRLKGYNYGYTF
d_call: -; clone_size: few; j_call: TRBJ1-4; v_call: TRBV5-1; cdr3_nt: TGCGCCAGCAGCTTGGGAGAACCTAATGAAAAACTGTTTTTT; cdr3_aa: CASSLGEPNEKLFF
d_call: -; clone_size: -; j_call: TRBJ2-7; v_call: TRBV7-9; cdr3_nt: TGTGCCAGCAGCGGGACTGGTAGGTCCTACGAGCAGTACTTC; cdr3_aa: CASSGTGRSYEQYF
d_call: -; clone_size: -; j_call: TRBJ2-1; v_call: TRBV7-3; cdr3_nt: TGTGCCAGCCACCCGGGCGGGGCGGGTAATGAGCAGTTCTTC; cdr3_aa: CASHPGGAGNEQFF
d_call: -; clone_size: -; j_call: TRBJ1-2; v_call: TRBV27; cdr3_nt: TGTGCCAGCAGCCCCATGGGTAACTATGGCTACACCTTC; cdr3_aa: CASSPMGNYGYTF
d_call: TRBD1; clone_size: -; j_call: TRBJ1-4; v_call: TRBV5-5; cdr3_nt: TGTGCCAGCAGTCAACAGGGGGCACGGGAAAAACTGTTTTTT; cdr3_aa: CASSQQGAREKLFF
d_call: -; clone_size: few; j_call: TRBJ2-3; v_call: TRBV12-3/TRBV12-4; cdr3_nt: TGTGCCAGCAGCATTTCTGGAACAGATACGCAGTATTTT; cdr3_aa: CASSISGTDTQYF
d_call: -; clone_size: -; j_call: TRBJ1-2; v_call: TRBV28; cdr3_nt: TGTGCCAGCAGTTTAGGGGGGCACCTCTATGGCTACACCTTC; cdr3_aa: CASSLGGHLYGYTF
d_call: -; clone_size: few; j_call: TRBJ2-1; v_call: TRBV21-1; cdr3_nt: TGTGCCAGCAGCAAGGGGTACAATGAGCAGTTCTTC; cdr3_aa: CASSKGYNEQFF
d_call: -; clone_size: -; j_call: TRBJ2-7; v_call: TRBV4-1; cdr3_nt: TGCGCCAGCAGCCAAGGTTACTCGGTGAGCTCCTACGAGCAGTACTTC; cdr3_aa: CASSQGYSVSSYEQYF
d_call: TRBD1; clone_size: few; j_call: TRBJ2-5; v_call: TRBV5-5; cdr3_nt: TGTGCCAGCAGCTTGGTGGGACAGGGACACGAGACCCAGTACTTC; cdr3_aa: CASSLVGQGHETQYF
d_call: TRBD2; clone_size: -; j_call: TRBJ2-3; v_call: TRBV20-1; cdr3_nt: TGCAGTGCTCTAGACTCTAGCGGGGGGGGTGATACGCAGTATTTT; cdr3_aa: CSALDSSGGGDTQYF
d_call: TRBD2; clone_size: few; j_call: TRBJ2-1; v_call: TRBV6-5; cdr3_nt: TGTGCCAGCAGTTACTCGAGTCCGCTAGCGGGGGCGAACAATGAGCAGTTCTTC; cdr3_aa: CASSYSSPLAGANNEQFF
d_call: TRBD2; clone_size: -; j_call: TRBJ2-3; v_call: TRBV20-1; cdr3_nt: TGCAGTGCTAGAGAACTAGCGGGGGGGCCGGTCACAGATACGCAGTATTTT; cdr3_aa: CSARELAGGPVTDTQYF
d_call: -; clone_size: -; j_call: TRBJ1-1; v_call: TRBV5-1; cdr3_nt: TGCGCCAGCAGCTTGGGGAGATGGGGGGCCGACACTGAAGCTTTCTTT; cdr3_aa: CASSLGRWGADTEAFF
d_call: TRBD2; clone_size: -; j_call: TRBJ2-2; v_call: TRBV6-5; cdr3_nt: TGTGCCAGCAGTTACTGGCGGGGGGGCCTTTCCGGGGAGCTGTTTTTT; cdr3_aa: CASSYWRGGLSGELFF
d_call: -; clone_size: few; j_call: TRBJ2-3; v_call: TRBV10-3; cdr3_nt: TGTGCCACCCGGACGGAGAGCACAGATACGCAGTATTTT; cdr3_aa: CATRTESTDTQYF
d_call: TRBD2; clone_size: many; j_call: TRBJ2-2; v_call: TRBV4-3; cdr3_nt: TGCGCCAGCAGCCAAACCCCGGGGGGGGTGAACACCGGGGAGCTGTTTTTT; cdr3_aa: CASSQTPGGVNTGELFF
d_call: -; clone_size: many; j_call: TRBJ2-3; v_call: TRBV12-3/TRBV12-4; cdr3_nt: TGTGCCAGCAGTTTTTCCCAGACTGCAGATACGCAGTATTTT; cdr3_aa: CASSFSQTADTQYF
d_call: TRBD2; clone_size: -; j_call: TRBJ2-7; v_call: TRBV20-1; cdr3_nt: TGCAGTGCCGGCGGACCGGGACTAGCGGACTACGAGCAGTACTTC; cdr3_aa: CSAGGPGLADYEQYF
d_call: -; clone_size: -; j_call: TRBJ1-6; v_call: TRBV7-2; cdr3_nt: TGTGCCAGCAGCTTAGACCGGCACACCTATAATTCACCCCTCCACTTT; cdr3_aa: CASSLDRHTYNSPLHF
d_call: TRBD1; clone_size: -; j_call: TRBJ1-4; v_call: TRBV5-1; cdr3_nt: TGCGCCAGCCGGGCGACAGGGGGACGTGAAAAACTGTTTTTT; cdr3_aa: CASRATGGREKLFF
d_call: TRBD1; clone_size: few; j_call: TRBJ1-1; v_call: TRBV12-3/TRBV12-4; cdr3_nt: TGTGCCAGCAGTTCGGACAGGGGCACTGAAGCTTTCTTT; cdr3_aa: CASSSDRGTEAFF
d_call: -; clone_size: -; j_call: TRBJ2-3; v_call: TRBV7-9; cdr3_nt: TGTGCCAGCAGCGATACTCCGGGACTTGGCACAGATACGCAGTATTTT; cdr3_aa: CASSDTPGLGTDTQYF
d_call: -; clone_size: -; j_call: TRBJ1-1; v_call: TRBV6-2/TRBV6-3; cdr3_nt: TGTGCCAGCAGTTACGGCATGATCACTGAAGCTTTCTTT; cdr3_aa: CASSYGMITEAFF
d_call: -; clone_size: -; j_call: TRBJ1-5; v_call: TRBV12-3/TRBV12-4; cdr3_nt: TGTGCCAGCAGTGGGGGGGGTCCGGGCAATCAGCCCCAGCATTTT; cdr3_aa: CASSGGGPGNQPQHF
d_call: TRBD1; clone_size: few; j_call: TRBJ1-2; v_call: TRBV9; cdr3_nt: TGTGCCAGCAGCCCCCCGGGACAGGGGATTAACTATGGCTACACCTTC; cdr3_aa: CASSPPGQGINYGYTF
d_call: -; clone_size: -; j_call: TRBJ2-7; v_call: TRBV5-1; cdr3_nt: TGCGCCAGCAGCTTGGGGGGTCGGGACGGATCCTACGAGCAGTACTTC; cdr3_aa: CASSLGGRDGSYEQYF
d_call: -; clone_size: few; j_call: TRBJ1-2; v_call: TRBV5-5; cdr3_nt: TGTGCCAGCAGCGTAGGGGTTGAGGGCTACACCTTC; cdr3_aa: CASSVGVEGYTF
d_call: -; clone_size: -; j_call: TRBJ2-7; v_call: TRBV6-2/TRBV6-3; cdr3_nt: TGTGCCAGCAGTTACTCGCGTCGAAATTCACAGCGCTCCTACGAGCAGTACTTC; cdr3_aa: CASSYSRRNSQRSYEQYF
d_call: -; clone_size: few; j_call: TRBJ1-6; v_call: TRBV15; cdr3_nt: TGTGCCACCAGTCCAGGGTCGACTAATTCACCCCTCCACTTT; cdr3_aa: CATSPGSTNSPLHF
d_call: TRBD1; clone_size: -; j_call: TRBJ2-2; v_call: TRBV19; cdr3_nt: TGTGCCAGTAGTATAGGGACAGGCCACGGGGAGCTGTTTTTT; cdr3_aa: CASSIGTGHGELFF
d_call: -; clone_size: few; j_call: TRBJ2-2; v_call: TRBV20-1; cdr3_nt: TGCAGTGCTAGGGGACGGGACTCTTTTTTAGGGGAGCTGTTTTTT; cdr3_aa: CSARGRDSFLGELFF
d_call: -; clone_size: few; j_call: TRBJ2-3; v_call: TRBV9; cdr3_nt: TGTGCCAGCAGTGAGGTACGGGCAGATACGCAGTATTTT; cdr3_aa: CASSEVRADTQYF
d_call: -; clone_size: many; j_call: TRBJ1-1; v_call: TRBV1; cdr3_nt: TGCACCAGCAGCCAAGATCTCTCGGCCAGGATGAACACTGAAGCTTTCTTT; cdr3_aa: CTSSQDLSARMNTEAFF
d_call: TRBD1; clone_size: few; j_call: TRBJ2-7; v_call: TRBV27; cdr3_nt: TGTGCCAGCGGGGACAGATACGAGCAGTACTTC; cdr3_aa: CASGDRYEQYF
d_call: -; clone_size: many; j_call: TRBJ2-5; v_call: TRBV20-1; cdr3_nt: TGCAGTGCTCCTCGCCCGGGCGTCCAAGAGACCCAGTACTTC; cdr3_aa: CSAPRPGVQETQYF
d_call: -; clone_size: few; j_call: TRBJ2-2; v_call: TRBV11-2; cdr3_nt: TGTGCCAGCAGCTTTATCGGGACTTTTGGCACCGGGGAGCTGTTTTTT; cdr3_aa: CASSFIGTFGTGELFF
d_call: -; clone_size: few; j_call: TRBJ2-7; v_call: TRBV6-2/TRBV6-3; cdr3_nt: TGTGCCAGCAGTTATTCTCGGGGAATCTACGAGCAGTACTTC; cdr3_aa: CASSYSRGIYEQYF
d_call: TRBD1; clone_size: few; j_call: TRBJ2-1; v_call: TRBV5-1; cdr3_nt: TGCGCCAGTGGACAGGATTACAATGAGCAGTTCTTC; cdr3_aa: CASGQDYNEQFF